These T cell receptor beta chains were read from a single sample in a study of cytomegalovirus exposure and HLA in healthy donors. Data came from immunoSEQ multiplex PCR; TCRdb stores just in-frame clones and leaves some out. The repertoire holds approximately 100,000 clones, with 65% to 80% as singletons. Specimen: PBMCs. These receptors originate from a female donor in good health and CMV-seronegative. The CDR3 runs from the conserved cysteine through the conserved F or W. A D gene is named only where the DNA matches it firmly. The size field is filled for only some rows; it gives once, few, many or a size class.

V gene	clone size	J gene	D gene	CDR3 DNA	CDR3 protein
TRBV27	once	TRBJ2-7	TRBD2	TGTGCCAGCAGTTTAACTCCTCCCCGGACTAGGATCGAGCAGTACTTC	CASSLTPPRTRIEQYF
TRBV28	NA	TRBJ1-5	NA	TGCGCGGGGGCAGGGATCAGCAATCAGCCCCAGCATTTT	CAGAGISNQPQHF
TRBV19	NA	TRBJ1-5	TRBD1	TGTGCCAGTAGTATCGAGGGGGCGGGAAATCAGCCCCAGCATTTT	CASSIEGAGNQPQHF
TRBV11-1	NA	TRBJ1-2	NA	TGTGCCAGCAGCTTAGGAGTAAGGGGCCATGGCTACACCTTC	CASSLGVRGHGYTF
TRBV19	few	TRBJ1-4	NA	TGTGCCAGTAGTCCTCAGGGTTATAATGAAAAACTGTTTTTT	CASSPQGYNEKLFF
TRBV10-2	few	TRBJ1-1	NA	TGCGCCAGCAGTGAATTCGGGGGAGCCAACACTGAAGCTTTCTTT	CASSEFGGANTEAFF
TRBV7-3	few	TRBJ1-1	NA	TGTGCCAGCAGCTCGAACGGACTCCAAACTGAAGCTTTCTTT	CASSSNGLQTEAFF
TRBV28	NA	TRBJ1-2	NA	TGTGCCAGCAGTTTTGCAGGGGCGAACTATGGCTACACCTTC	CASSFAGANYGYTF
TRBV19	NA	TRBJ2-2	NA	TGTGCCAGTAGTATCCGAGCCCCAAATCCCGGGGAGCTGTTTTTT	CASSIRAPNPGELFF
TRBV5-4	NA	TRBJ2-5	TRBD2	TGTGCCAGCAGCTCGATCAAACCGGGACTAGCAACTGAGACCCAGTACTTC	CASSSIKPGLATETQYF
TRBV5-1	NA	TRBJ1-2	TRBD1	TGCGCCAGCAGCCCCGACAGGGGAGACTATGGCTACACCTTC	CASSPDRGDYGYTF
TRBV14	NA	TRBJ2-7	NA	TGTGCCAGCAGCCAAACCCACGACATCCGGAACTTC	CASSQTHDIRNF
TRBV9	NA	TRBJ2-3	NA	TGTGCCAGCAGCGTCCACCTAAGAGGATCCACCGCTGATACGCAGTATTTT	CASSVHLRGSTADTQYF
TRBV27	NA	TRBJ2-2	TRBD2	TGTGCCAGCAGTTACCTGACTAGCGGGGGGGCCACCGGGGAGCTGTTTTTT	CASSYLTSGGATGELFF
TRBV9	NA	TRBJ1-2	TRBD1	TGTGCCAGCAGCCCTTCAGGGGGAGCTAACTATGGCTACACCTTC	CASSPSGGANYGYTF
TRBV7-3	NA	TRBJ2-1	NA	NA	CASSFGTGTYNERFF
TRBV6-7	NA	TRBJ2-5	TRBD1	TGTGCCAGCAGTTACTCGGGGGACAGGGGGGGACGAGAGACCCAGTACTTC	CASSYSGDRGGRETQYF
TRBV6-5	NA	TRBJ1-2	TRBD1	TGTGCCAGCAGTTACTCGACACAGGGGGCTTATGGCTACACCTTC	CASSYSTQGAYGYTF
TRBV9	NA	TRBJ2-3	NA	TGTGCCAGCAGCGTAGCCGGCACAGATACGCAGTATTTT	CASSVAGTDTQYF
TRBV5-5	NA	TRBJ1-5	TRBD1	TGTGCCAGCAGCTTGGAGGACAGGCGAACGCCCCAGCATTTT	CASSLEDRRTPQHF
TRBV7-6	NA	TRBJ2-2	TRBD2	TGTGCCAGCAGCCGACCCAGCGGGGGGCCGAACACCGGGGAGCTGTTTTTT	CASSRPSGGPNTGELFF
TRBV5-1	NA	TRBJ2-1	TRBD2	TGCGCCAGCAGCTTGGGACTAGCGGAGAATGAGCAGTTCTTC	CASSLGLAENEQFF